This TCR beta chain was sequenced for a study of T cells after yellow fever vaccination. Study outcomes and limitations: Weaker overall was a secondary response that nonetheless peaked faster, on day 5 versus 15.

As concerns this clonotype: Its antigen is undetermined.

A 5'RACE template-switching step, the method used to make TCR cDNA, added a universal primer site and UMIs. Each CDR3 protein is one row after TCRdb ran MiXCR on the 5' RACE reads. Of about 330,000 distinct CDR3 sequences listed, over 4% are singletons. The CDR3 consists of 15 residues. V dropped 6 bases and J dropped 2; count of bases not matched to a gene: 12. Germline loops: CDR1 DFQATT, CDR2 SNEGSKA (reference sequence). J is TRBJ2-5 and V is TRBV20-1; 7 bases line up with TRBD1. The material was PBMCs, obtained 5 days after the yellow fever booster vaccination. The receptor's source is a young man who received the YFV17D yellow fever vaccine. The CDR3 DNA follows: TGCAGTGCAGCGGAAGTCCGGACAGGTCAAGAGACCCAGTACTTC. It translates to CSAAEVRTGQETQYF.